Each of the 2 T cell receptor beta chains below was sequenced from the same sample in a study of OX40 agonist ivuxolimab in advanced cancers. The library was produced with the immunoSEQ multiplex PCR assay. Not all clones reach the TCRdb copy of this immuneACCESS table, which keeps in-frame sequences only. Checked studies attribute under half of the gap to unresolved V genes and leave the rest unexplained. Present in this sample are about 28,000 clones, more than 65% of which were seen just once. The top ten constitute approximately 12% of the sample. Sequences were derived from CD4+ or CD8+ T cells sorted from blood, sampled in a trial of the OX40 agonist ivuxolimab. Receptors were obtained from an adult with an advanced solid tumor such as melanoma, head and neck, liver or kidney cancer.

The chain combines TRBV28 with TRBJ1-4; D is possibly TRBD1 (5 bases). Trimming cost V 3 bases and J 10 bases, with 9 bases left between them. Germline V gives CDR1 MDHEN, CDR2 SYDVKM. The CDR3 is made up of 12 amino acids. The CDR3 DNA reads as TGTGCCAGCAGTTTTGAAAGGGGAAAACTGTTTTTT. Residues: CASSFERGKLFF.

This chain connects TRBV20-1 to TRBJ2-4; D unclear. This CDR3 has 11 amino acids. With 3 bases removed from V and 8 bases from J, the gap between germline ends came to 8 bases. Germline assignment: CDR1 DFQATT and CDR2 SNEGSKA (reference sequence). The CDR3 reads CSASKGYIQYF. The CDR3 bases are TGCAGTGCTAGTAAGGGTTACATTCAGTACTTC.